This is a list of T cell receptor beta chains from one sample in a study of glioma-infiltrating T cells. In TCRdb, the multiplex PCR reads were re-called with MiXCR into one record per CDR3 protein. The table has around 180,000 distinct CDR3 sequences, under 55% seen once. The sample was glioma tissue, nonneoplastic brain tissue, or PBMCs (not recorded which). These receptors were obtained from a human donor with low-grade glioma or glioblastoma, undergoing nonglioma brain surgery, or in good health (not recorded which). CDR3s include the opening cysteine and the closing phenylalanine or tryptophan. The D gene is left open where the match is weak. The listing skips clone size in some rows; elsewhere it reads once, few, many or a size class.

j_gene: TRBJ2-3; v_gene: TRBV25-1; abundance: medium-sized; d_gene: NA; CDR3nt: TGTGCCAGCAGTTACAGCTTTCAGACAGATACGCAGTATTTT; CDR3aa: CASSYSFQTDTQYF
j_gene: TRBJ2-7; v_gene: TRBV24-1; abundance: many; d_gene: NA; CDR3nt: TGTGCCACCAGTGATGGGAGTACCTACGAGCAGTACTTC; CDR3aa: CATSDGSTYEQYF
j_gene: TRBJ2-7; v_gene: TRBV28; abundance: NA; d_gene: TRBD2; CDR3nt: TGTGCCAGCAGTTCTAGCGGGACAGAGCAGTACTTC; CDR3aa: CASSSSGTEQYF
j_gene: TRBJ1-4; v_gene: TRBV7-9; abundance: NA; d_gene: NA; CDR3nt: TGTGCCAGCAGCACCGGACAAGTTAATGAAAAACTGTTTTTT; CDR3aa: CASSTGQVNEKLFF
j_gene: TRBJ2-7; v_gene: TRBV28; abundance: NA; d_gene: TRBD1; CDR3nt: TGTGCCGTTCGACAGGGGGCCCCGCCGGCCCCCAACGAGCAGTACTTC; CDR3aa: CAVRQGAPPAPNEQYF
j_gene: TRBJ2-7; v_gene: TRBV20-1; abundance: many; d_gene: TRBD2; CDR3nt: TGCAGTGCAGCCGCTGGGCTAGCGGGTGTCTACGAGCAGTACTTC; CDR3aa: CSAAAGLAGVYEQYF
j_gene: TRBJ2-3; v_gene: TRBV20-1; abundance: many; d_gene: TRBD2; CDR3nt: TGCAGTGCTAGAGCGGGACTAGCGGGTTACACAGATACGCAGTATTTT; CDR3aa: CSARAGLAGYTDTQYF
j_gene: TRBJ1-1; v_gene: TRBV2; abundance: NA; d_gene: NA; CDR3nt: TGTGCCAGCCGCACACGGGTGAACACTGAAGCTCTATTT; CDR3aa: CASRTRVNTEALF
j_gene: TRBJ2-1; v_gene: TRBV11-2; abundance: NA; d_gene: TRBD2; CDR3nt: TGTGCCAGCGGCTTAGGAGCGGGGGGTAGGGTCGATGAGCAGTTCTTC; CDR3aa: CASGLGAGGRVDEQFF
j_gene: TRBJ2-1; v_gene: TRBV4-1; abundance: many; d_gene: TRBD2; CDR3nt: TGCGCCAGCAGCCAAGTGGCTAGCGGGGACATTGGGCAGTTCTTC; CDR3aa: CASSQVASGDIGQFF
j_gene: TRBJ1-1; v_gene: TRBV30; abundance: NA; d_gene: TRBD1; CDR3nt: TGTGCCTGGGACAGGGGGGAGAACACTGAAGCTTTCTTT; CDR3aa: CAWDRGENTEAFF
j_gene: TRBJ1-6; v_gene: TRBV5-4; abundance: NA; d_gene: TRBD1; CDR3nt: TGTGCCAGCAGCTTAACCTCCGGGACAGGGGAATCACCCCTCCACTTT; CDR3aa: CASSLTSGTGESPLHF
j_gene: TRBJ1-4; v_gene: TRBV28; abundance: many; d_gene: TRBD1; CDR3nt: TGTGCCAGCAGCCAAACAGGGGGCATTGGTGAAAAACTGTTTTTT; CDR3aa: CASSQTGGIGEKLFF
j_gene: TRBJ2-1; v_gene: TRBV24-1; abundance: many; d_gene: NA; CDR3nt: TGTGCCACCAGTCCTAGCGAGGCGAGAGGTTCCTACAATGAGCAGTTCTTC; CDR3aa: CATSPSEARGSYNEQFF
j_gene: TRBJ1-1; v_gene: TRBV6-1; abundance: many; d_gene: NA; CDR3nt: TGTGCCAGCAGTGGTGCCACAGGGATGGCTTTCTTT; CDR3aa: CASSGATGMAFF
j_gene: TRBJ2-7; v_gene: TRBV3-1; abundance: many; d_gene: NA; CDR3nt: TGTGCCAGCAGCCAAGATCAACAGCCCTACGAGCAGTACTTC; CDR3aa: CASSQDQQPYEQYF
j_gene: TRBJ2-1; v_gene: TRBV19; abundance: NA; d_gene: NA; CDR3nt: TGTGCCAGTAGTATTTCTACAGGTTTGTACAATGGGCAGTTCTTC; CDR3aa: CASSISTGLYNGQFF
j_gene: TRBJ1-6; v_gene: TRBV3-1; abundance: NA; d_gene: NA; CDR3nt: TGTGCCAGCAGCGAAGCGAGCAGTTCACCCCTCCACTTT; CDR3aa: CASSEASSSPLHF
j_gene: TRBJ2-5; v_gene: TRBV6-2/TRBV6-3; abundance: NA; d_gene: TRBD2; CDR3nt: TGTGCCATCTGCAGCGGGGAGGGCCAAGAGACCCAGTACTTC; CDR3aa: CAICSGEGQETQYF
j_gene: TRBJ1-3; v_gene: TRBV19; abundance: NA; d_gene: TRBD1; CDR3nt: TGTGCCAGTAGTTCCCGGGACAGGGGACGCGGAAGCACCATATATTTT; CDR3aa: CASSSRDRGRGSTIYF
j_gene: TRBJ2-5; v_gene: TRBV29-1; abundance: NA; d_gene: NA; CDR3nt: TGCAGCGTTAAATACTTCGGCTGGCAAGAGACCCAGTACTTC; CDR3aa: CSVKYFGWQETQYF
j_gene: TRBJ2-1; v_gene: TRBV19; abundance: NA; d_gene: NA; CDR3nt: TGTGCCAGTAGTATCGCTAGCAACAATGAGAAGTTCTTC; CDR3aa: CASSIASNNEKFF
j_gene: TRBJ1-1; v_gene: TRBV7-9; abundance: few; d_gene: NA; CDR3nt: TGTGCCAGCAGCCTTAACGAGGACACTGAAGCTTTCTTT; CDR3aa: CASSLNEDTEAFF
j_gene: TRBJ1-2; v_gene: TRBV29-1; abundance: NA; d_gene: NA; CDR3nt: TGCAGCGTTGATTCTGCCCTAGGGACGGAGTATGGCTACACCTTC; CDR3aa: CSVDSALGTEYGYTF
j_gene: TRBJ1-2; v_gene: TRBV12-3/TRBV12-4; abundance: NA; d_gene: NA; CDR3nt: TGTGCCAGCAGTTTCGGGGCAACTAACTATGGCTACACCTTC; CDR3aa: CASSFGATNYGYTF
j_gene: TRBJ1-1; v_gene: TRBV19; abundance: few; d_gene: NA; CDR3nt: TGTGCCAGTAGTATAACCCTAGGAGTCACTGAAGCTTTCTTT; CDR3aa: CASSITLGVTEAFF
j_gene: TRBJ2-5; v_gene: TRBV5-1; abundance: NA; d_gene: NA; CDR3nt: TGCGCCAGCAGCTTGGCCAGGACCCAAGAGACCCAGTACTTC; CDR3aa: CASSLARTQETQYF
j_gene: TRBJ1-2; v_gene: TRBV6-5; abundance: NA; d_gene: NA; CDR3nt: TGTGCCAGAGCCCGGGACCTTAACTATGGCTACACATTC; CDR3aa: CARARDLNYGYTF
j_gene: TRBJ2-1; v_gene: TRBV6-6; abundance: many; d_gene: NA; CDR3nt: TGTGCCAGCAGTTACACACGCGGGAACAATGAGCAGTTCTTC; CDR3aa: CASSYTRGNNEQFF
j_gene: TRBJ2-2; v_gene: TRBV28; abundance: few; d_gene: NA; CDR3nt: TGTGCCAGCAGCAAAACGAGGGGAAACACCGGGGAGCTGTTTTTT; CDR3aa: CASSKTRGNTGELFF
j_gene: TRBJ2-1; v_gene: TRBV20-1; abundance: NA; d_gene: NA; CDR3nt: TGCAGTGCAGACTATAGCGCACTCTTGGACAATGAGCAGTTCTTC; CDR3aa: CSADYSALLDNEQFF
j_gene: TRBJ2-1; v_gene: TRBV20-1; abundance: many; d_gene: TRBD2; CDR3nt: TGCAGTGTAGCGGGAGTTCGGAATGAGCAGTTCTTC; CDR3aa: CSVAGVRNEQFF
j_gene: TRBJ2-5; v_gene: TRBV24-1; abundance: NA; d_gene: NA; CDR3nt: TGTGCCACCAGCCAAGGGAGCCAACAGACCCAGCACTTC; CDR3aa: CATSQGSQQTQHF
j_gene: TRBJ2-3; v_gene: TRBV5-1; abundance: NA; d_gene: NA; CDR3nt: TGCGCCAGCAGCTTGGGCGAGCCCCCCACAGATACGCAGTATTTT; CDR3aa: CASSLGEPPTDTQYF
j_gene: TRBJ1-2; v_gene: TRBV28; abundance: many; d_gene: TRBD1; CDR3nt: TGTGCCAGCAGTCCACAGGGGGCCGGTTACTATGGCTACACCTTC; CDR3aa: CASSPQGAGYYGYTF